The 17 T cell receptor beta chains below all came from one sample that was sequenced in a study of cytomegalovirus exposure and HLA in healthy donors. This table comes from immunoSEQ multiplex PCR, and its TCRdb copy is limited to in-frame clones, with some not included. The sample holds approximately 70,000 clones, around 94% seen once. The sample consisted of PBMCs. These receptors came from a woman between 18 and 29 years old in good health and CMV-seronegative.

V usage is TRBV6-1 and J usage is TRBJ2-1; D is unresolved. Per the germline V gene, CDR1 is MNHNS and CDR2 is SASEGT. The CDR3 is 15 amino acids. The germline V and J ends were trimmed by 0 bases and 4 bases, with 10 bases remaining between them. CDR3 loop: CASSEAMWAYNEQFF. The CDR3 nucleotides read TGTGCCAGCAGTGAAGCTATGTGGGCGTACAATGAGCAGTTCTTC.

This chain uses TRBV4-1 with TRBJ1-3; tentatively, D is TRBD1 (6 bases). Trimming cost V 3 bases and J 5 bases, with 14 bases left between them. The CDR3 is 15 residues long. CDR1 is MGHRA, CDR2 YSYEKL, per germline. The CDR3 reads CASSHATGSRNTIYF. Here the CDR3 DNA reads TGCGCCAGCAGCCACGCTACAGGGTCCCGAAACACCATATATTTT.

This chain links TRBV19 with TRBJ2-1, with TRBD2 identical over 16 bases. Trimming removed 5 bases from V and 3 bases from J; junction bases left unmatched: 13. Per the germline V gene, CDR1 is LNHDA and CDR2 is SQIVND (reference sequence). This CDR3 region has 20 residues. The CDR3 protein is CASSARPGLAGGGLYNEQFF. For the CDR3, the DNA is TGTGCCAGTAGTGCCCGTCCGGGACTAGCGGGGGGGGGACTCTACAATGAGCAGTTCTTC. The entire variable domain, with the rest obtained from reference TRBV19 and TRBJ2-1, is as follows: DGGITQSPKYLFRKEGQNVTLSCEQNLNHDAMYWYRQDPGQGLRLIYYSQIVNDFQKGDIAEGYSVSREKKESFPLTVTSAQKNPTAFYLCASSARPGLAGGGLYNEQFFGPGTRLTVL.

The chain uses TRBV5-1 and TRBJ2-2; the match to TRBD2 covers 7 bases. Germline CDR1 SGHRS, CDR2 YFSETQ. The CDR3 totals 16 residues. With V trimmed by 0 bases and J by 5 bases, 7 bases remained unmatched. CDR3: CASSLVPSGPTGELFF. The DNA of the CDR3 is TGCGCCAGCAGCTTGGTGCCTAGCGGACCTACCGGGGAGCTGTTTTTT.

The rearrangement joins TRBV5-1 to TRBJ2-3; 15 bases map to TRBD2. Germline V gene data show CDR1 as SGHRS and CDR2 as YFSETQ. Trimming removed 3 bases from V and 4 bases from J; junction bases left unmatched: 21. The CDR3 covers 22 residues. CDR3 nucleotides: TGCGCCAGCAGCTCGGGACAGGGACTAGCGGGGGGCTTCCCCAGTAGTGCAGATACGCAGTATTTT. It translates to CASSSGQGLAGGFPSSADTQYF.

This clone was seen a handful of times. The chain combines TRBV6-5 with TRBJ2-5, with D maybe TRBD1 (5 bases). From germline, CDR1 is MNHEY and CDR2 SVGAGI. Trimming removed 5 bases from V and 5 bases from J, with 9 bases in between. This CDR3 spans 12 amino acids. This CDR3 reads CASSTGRETQYF. The CDR3 nucleotides are TGTGCCAGCAGTACAGGCCGGGAGACCCAGTACTTC.

This chain uses TRBV7-2 with TRBJ2-7; no definite D call. Looked up from germline, CDR1 is SGHTA and CDR2 is FQGNSA. CDR3 size: 15 residues. Trimming cost V 3 bases and J 3 bases, with 15 bases left between them. The CDR3 sequence is CASSFYSDPLYEQYF. The CDR3 region has the DNA TGTGCCAGCAGCTTCTACAGTGACCCACTCTACGAGCAGTACTTC. Full variable domain (rest looked up from reference TRBV7-2 and TRBJ2-7): GAGVSQSPSNKVTEKGKDVELRCDPISGHTALYWYRQSLGQGLEFLIYFQGNSAPDKSGLPSDRFSAERTGGSVSTLTIQRTQQEDSAVYLCASSFYSDPLYEQYFGPGTRLTVT.

The rearrangement uses TRBV13 and TRBJ1-1; 11 bases line up with TRBD1. The CDR3 runs to 16 residues. Germline CDR1 is PRHDT and CDR2 is FYEKMQ (reference sequence). The trim removed 3 bases at V and 5 bases at J, leaving 8 bases unmatched. In DNA, the CDR3 is TGTGCCAGCAGCTTCTGGACAGGGGGCATGGGAACTGAAGCTTTCTTT. Protein product: CASSFWTGGMGTEAFF.

V is TRBV18 and J is TRBJ1-2; D gene ambiguous. CDR3 length equals 18 residues. V was clipped by 0 bases and J by 2 bases, with 19 bases between them. Germline lookup yields CDR1 KGHSH and CDR2 LQKENI. CDR3 sequence reads: CASSPPLTGFNSNYGYTF. DNA for the CDR3: TGTGCCAGCTCACCACCTTTAACGGGTTTCAATTCCAACTATGGCTACACCTTC.

The J gene is TRBJ1-2, the V gene TRBV7-2, with 7 positions matching TRBD1. The V gene's germline CDR1 is SGHTA and CDR2 FQGNSA. V lost 6 bases to trimming and J lost 7 bases; unmatched junction nucleotides: 8. This CDR3 is 13 amino acids long. CDR3 in DNA: TGTGCCAGCAGGCCCGGGACAGTCGGTGGCTACACCTTC. Protein product: CASRPGTVGGYTF.

This clone occurred once. The chain carries TRBV2 and TRBJ2-5; 10 positions agree with TRBD2. The germline CDR1 and CDR2 sequences are SNHLY and FYNNEI. CDR3 length: 14 amino acids. The V segment lost 5 bases and the J segment 5 bases; nucleotides outside the gene matches: 5. The CDR3 sequence is CASSLSGGLETQYF. In nucleotides, the CDR3 is TGTGCCAGCAGTCTTAGCGGGGGGCTGGAGACCCAGTACTTC.

The chain combines TRBV7-3 with TRBJ1-2; D gene uncertain. The CDR3 has 15 residues. Germline V lookup: CDR1 SGHTA, CDR2 FQGTGA. Trimming took off 2 bases at V and 3 bases at J, with 13 bases between the two ends. The DNA for the CDR3 is TGTGCCAGCAGCTTATCTCAGAAACGGGACTATGGCTACACCTTC. Its translation is CASSLSQKRDYGYTF.

The chain uses TRBV6-6 and TRBJ1-4; TRBD1 is a possible D gene (6 bases). The V and J ends lost 2 bases and 8 bases respectively, with 12 bases between them. This CDR3 has 14 amino acids. CDR1 is MNHNY and CDR2 is SVGAGI in the germline V gene (reference sequence). In DNA, the CDR3 is TGTGCCAGCAGTTACGACAGGATGGACGAAAAACTGTTTTTT. Translated, it gives CASSYDRMDEKLFF.

In its sample, this clone was seen once. V is TRBV2 and J is TRBJ2-2, with D possibly matching TRBD2 (5 bases). Germline CDR1 SNHLY, CDR2 FYNNEI. This CDR3 spans 15 amino acids. Trimming shortened V by 4 bases and J by 2 bases, and 11 bases separated the two germline ends. The CDR3 reads CASSVGMTNTGELFF. CDR3 nucleotide sequence: TGTGCCAGCAGTGTCGGGATGACTAACACCGGGGAGCTGTTTTTT.

This chain links TRBV2 with TRBJ2-1; D is undetermined. The ends were cut back, 4 bases at V and 12 bases at J, with 10 bases in the middle. Germline loops: CDR1 SNHLY, CDR2 FYNNEI. The CDR3 runs 11 residues. Here the CDR3 DNA reads TGTGCCAGCAGTGTGGCTCCCCCGCAGTTCTTC. It translates to CASSVAPPQFF.

The rearrangement uses TRBV4-1 and TRBJ1-6, with a possible D match to TRBD1 (5 bases). CDR1 MGHRA and CDR2 YSYEKL come from the germline V gene. V gave up 6 bases and J gave up 10 bases, with 25 bases separating them. There are 17 residues in the CDR3. The CDR3 region is CASRAVKGAGARSPLHF. The CDR3 DNA is TGCGCCAGCAGGGCCGTAAAAGGGGCAGGCGCGAGGTCACCCCTCCACTTT.

The rearrangement joins TRBV5-6 to TRBJ2-3, with D unresolved. Germline-derived CDR1 and CDR2 are SGHDT and YYEEEE. Trimming removed 2 bases at V and 0 bases at J, with 13 bases between. The CDR3 extends over 16 amino acids. DNA of the CDR3: TGTGCCAGCAGCTTAAAGCGAGTGCCTAGCACAGATACGCAGTATTTT. Protein: CASSLKRVPSTDTQYF.